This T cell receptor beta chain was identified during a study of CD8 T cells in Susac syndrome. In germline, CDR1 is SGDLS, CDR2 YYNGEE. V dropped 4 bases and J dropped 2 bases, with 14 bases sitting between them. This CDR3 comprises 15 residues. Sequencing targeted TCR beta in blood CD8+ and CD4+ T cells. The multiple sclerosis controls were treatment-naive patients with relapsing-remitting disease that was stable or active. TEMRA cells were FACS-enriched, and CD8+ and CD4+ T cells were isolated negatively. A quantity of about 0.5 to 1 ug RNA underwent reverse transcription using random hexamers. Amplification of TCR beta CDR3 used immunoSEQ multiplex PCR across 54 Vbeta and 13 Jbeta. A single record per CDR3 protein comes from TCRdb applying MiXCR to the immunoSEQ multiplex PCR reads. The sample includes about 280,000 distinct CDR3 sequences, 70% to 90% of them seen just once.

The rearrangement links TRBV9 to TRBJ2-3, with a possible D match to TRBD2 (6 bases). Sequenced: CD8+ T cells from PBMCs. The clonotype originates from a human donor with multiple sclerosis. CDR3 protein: CASSPSGVSTDTQYF. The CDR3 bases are TGTGCCAGCAGCCCCTCGGGAGTGTCCACAGATACGCAGTATTTT.